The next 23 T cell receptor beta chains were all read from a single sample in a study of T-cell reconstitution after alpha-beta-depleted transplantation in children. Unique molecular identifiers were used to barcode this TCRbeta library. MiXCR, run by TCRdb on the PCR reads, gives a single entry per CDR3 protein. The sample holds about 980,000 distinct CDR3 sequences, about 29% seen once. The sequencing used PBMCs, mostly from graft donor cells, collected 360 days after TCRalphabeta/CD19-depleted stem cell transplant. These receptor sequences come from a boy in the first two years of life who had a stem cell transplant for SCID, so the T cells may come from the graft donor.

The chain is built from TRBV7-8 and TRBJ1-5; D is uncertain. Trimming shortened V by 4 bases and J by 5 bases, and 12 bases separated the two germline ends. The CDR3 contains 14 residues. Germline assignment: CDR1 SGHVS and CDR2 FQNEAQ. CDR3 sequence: CASSWAGSYQPQHF. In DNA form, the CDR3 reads TGTGCCAGCAGCTGGGCTGGTTCGTATCAGCCCCAGCATTTT. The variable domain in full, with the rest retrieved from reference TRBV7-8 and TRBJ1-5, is GAGVSQSPRYKVAKRGQDVALRCDPISGHVSLFWYQQALGQGPEFLTYFQNEAQLDKSGLPSDRFFAERPEGSVSTLKIQRTQQEDSAVYLCASSWAGSYQPQHFGDGTRLSIL.

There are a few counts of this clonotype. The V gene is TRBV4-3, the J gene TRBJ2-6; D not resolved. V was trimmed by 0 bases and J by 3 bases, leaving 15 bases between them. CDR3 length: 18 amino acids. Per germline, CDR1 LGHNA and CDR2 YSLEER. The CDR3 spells CASSQEFTGIVGANVLTF. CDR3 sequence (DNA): TGCGCCAGCAGCCAAGAGTTCACGGGCATAGTTGGGGCCAACGTCCTGACTTTC.

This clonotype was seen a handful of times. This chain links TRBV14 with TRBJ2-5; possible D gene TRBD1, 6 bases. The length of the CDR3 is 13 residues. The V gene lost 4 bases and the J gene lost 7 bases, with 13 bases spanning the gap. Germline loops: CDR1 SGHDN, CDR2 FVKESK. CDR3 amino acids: CASSPQGPGTQYF. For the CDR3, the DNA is TGTGCCAGCAGCCCACAGGGACCTGGGACCCAGTACTTC. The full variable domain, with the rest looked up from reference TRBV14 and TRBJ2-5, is EAGVTQFPSHSVIEKGQTVTLRCDPISGHDNLYWYRRVMGKEIKFLLHFVKESKQDESGMPNNRFLAERTGGTYSTLKVQPAELEDSGVYFCASSPQGPGTQYFGPGTRLLVL.

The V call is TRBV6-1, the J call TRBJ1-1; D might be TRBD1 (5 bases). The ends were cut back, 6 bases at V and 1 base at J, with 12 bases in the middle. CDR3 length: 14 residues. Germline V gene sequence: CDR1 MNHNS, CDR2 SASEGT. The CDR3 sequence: CASSHPRGNTEAFF. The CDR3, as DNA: TGTGCCAGCAGCCACCCAAGGGGGAACACTGAAGCTTTCTTT.

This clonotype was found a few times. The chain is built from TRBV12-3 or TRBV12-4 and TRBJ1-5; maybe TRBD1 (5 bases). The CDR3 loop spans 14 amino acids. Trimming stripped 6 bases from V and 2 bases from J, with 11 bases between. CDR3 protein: CASRAGMGNQPQHF. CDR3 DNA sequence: TGTGCCAGCAGGGCAGGGATGGGCAATCAGCCCCAGCATTTT.

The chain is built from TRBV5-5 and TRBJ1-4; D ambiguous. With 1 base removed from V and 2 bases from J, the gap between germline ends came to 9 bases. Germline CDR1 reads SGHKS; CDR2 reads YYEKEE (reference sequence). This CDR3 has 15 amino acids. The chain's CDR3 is CASSLIPGTNEKLFF. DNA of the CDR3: TGTGCCAGCAGCTTGATACCGGGTACTAATGAAAAACTGTTTTTT.

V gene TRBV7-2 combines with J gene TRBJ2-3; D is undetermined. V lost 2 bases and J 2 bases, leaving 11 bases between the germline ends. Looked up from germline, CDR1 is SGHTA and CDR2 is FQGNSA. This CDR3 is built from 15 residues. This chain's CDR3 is CASSLQVSVTDTQYF. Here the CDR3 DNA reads TGTGCCAGCAGCTTACAGGTTTCAGTCACAGATACGCAGTATTTT.

The CDR3 DNA follows: TGTGCCAGCAGCTTAGATGGACGGCCCGAGTATGGCTACACCTTC. This sequence encodes CASSLDGRPEYGYTF. The V and J genes are TRBV11-2 and TRBJ1-2; D unresolved. There are 15 residues in the CDR3. Trimming removed 0 bases from V and 5 bases from J, with 13 bases in between. Germline-derived CDR1 and CDR2 are SGHAT and FQNNGV. The complete variable domain, with remaining parts taken from reference TRBV11-2 and TRBJ1-2, reads EAGVAQSPRYKIIEKRQSVAFWCNPISGHATLYWYQQILGQGPKLLIQFQNNGVVDDSQLPKDRFSAERLKGVDSTLKIQPAKLEDSAVYLCASSLDGRPEYGYTFGSGTRLTVV.

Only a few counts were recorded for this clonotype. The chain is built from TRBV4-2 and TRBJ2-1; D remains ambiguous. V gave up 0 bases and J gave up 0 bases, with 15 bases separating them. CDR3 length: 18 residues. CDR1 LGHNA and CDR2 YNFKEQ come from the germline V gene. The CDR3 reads CASSQDFVGLSSYNEQFF. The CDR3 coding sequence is TGTGCCAGCAGCCAAGATTTTGTAGGGCTTAGCTCCTACAATGAGCAGTTCTTC.

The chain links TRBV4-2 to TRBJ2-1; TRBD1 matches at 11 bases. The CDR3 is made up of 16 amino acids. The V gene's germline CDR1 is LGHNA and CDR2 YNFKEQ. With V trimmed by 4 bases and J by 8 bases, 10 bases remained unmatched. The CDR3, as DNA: TGTGCCAGCAGCCGGGGGGGGGACAGGGGGTATTATGAGCAGTTCTTC. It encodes CASSRGGDRGYYEQFF.

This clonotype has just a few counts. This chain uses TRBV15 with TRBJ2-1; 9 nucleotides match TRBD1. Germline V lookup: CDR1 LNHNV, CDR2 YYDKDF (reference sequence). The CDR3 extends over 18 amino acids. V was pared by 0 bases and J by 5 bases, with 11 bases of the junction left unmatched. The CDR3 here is CATSREIGGQGYHNEQFF. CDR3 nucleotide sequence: TGTGCCACCAGCAGAGAGATTGGAGGACAGGGGTACCACAATGAGCAGTTCTTC.

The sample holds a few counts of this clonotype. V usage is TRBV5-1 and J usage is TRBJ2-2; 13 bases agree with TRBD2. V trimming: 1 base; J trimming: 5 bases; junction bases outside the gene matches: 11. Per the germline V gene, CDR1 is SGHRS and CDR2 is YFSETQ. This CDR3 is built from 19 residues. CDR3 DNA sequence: TGCGCCAGCAGCTTGCCCCGGACTAGCGGGGGCCTTAAGACCGGGGAGCTGTTTTTT. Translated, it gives CASSLPRTSGGLKTGELFF.

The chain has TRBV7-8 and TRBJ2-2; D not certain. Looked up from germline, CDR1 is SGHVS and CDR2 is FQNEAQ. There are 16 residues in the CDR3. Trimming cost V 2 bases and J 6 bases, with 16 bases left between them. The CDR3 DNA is TGTGCCAGCAGCTTATACGGACCACTCTTCGCCGGGGAGCTGTTTTTT. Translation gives CASSLYGPLFAGELFF.

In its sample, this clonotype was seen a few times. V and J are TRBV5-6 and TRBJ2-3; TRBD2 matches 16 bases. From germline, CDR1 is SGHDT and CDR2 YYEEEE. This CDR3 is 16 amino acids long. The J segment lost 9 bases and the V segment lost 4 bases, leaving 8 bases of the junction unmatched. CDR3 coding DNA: TGTGCCAGCAGCCTATTAGGGACTAGCGGGGGGGCCACGCAGTATTTT. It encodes CASSLLGTSGGATQYF.

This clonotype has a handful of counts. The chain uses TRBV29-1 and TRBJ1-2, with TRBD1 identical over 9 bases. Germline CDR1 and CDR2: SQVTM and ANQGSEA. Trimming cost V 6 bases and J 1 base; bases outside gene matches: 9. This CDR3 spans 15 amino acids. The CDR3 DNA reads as TGCAGCGTCGGGACAGGGAACGTACATAACTATGGCTACACCTTC. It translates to CSVGTGNVHNYGYTF. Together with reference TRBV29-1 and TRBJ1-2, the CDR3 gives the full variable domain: SAVISQKPSRDICQRGTSLTIQCQVDSQVTMMFWYRQQPGQSLTLIATANQGSEATYESGFVIDKFPISRPNLTFSTLTVSNMSPEDSSIYLCSVGTGNVHNYGYTFGSGTRLTVV.

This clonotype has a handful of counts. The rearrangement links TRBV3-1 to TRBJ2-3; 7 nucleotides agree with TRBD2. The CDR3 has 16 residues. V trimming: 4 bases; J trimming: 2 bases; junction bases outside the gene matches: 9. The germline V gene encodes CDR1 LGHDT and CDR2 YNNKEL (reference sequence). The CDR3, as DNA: TGTGCCAGCAGCCGACGGCGGGGGAATGACACAGATACGCAGTATTTT. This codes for CASSRRRGNDTDTQYF.

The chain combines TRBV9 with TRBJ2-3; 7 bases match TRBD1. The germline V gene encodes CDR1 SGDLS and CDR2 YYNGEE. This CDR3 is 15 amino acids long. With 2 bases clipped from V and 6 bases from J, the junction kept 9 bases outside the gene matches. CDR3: CASSVGTVLRDTQYF. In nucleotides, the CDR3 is TGTGCCAGCAGCGTTGGGACAGTGCTACGGGATACGCAGTATTTT.

The CDR3 sequence: CASSPGQPLKGYTF. The CDR3 DNA is TGTGCCAGCAGCCCGGGACAGCCCCTTAAGGGCTACACCTTC. The chain uses TRBV12-3 or TRBV12-4 and TRBJ1-2; 7 positions match TRBD1. The ends lost 6 bases at V and 8 bases at J; junction bases unmatched: 12. The CDR3 has 14 residues.

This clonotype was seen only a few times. The CDR3 protein is CASSQAWDTDTQYF. CDR3 bases: TGCGCCAGCAGCCAAGCGTGGGACACAGATACGCAGTATTTT. The chain has TRBV4-1 and TRBJ2-3; D not certain. The germline V gene has CDR1 MGHRA and CDR2 YSYEKL. V gave up 1 base and J gave up 2 bases, with 7 bases separating them. This CDR3 is built from 14 residues.

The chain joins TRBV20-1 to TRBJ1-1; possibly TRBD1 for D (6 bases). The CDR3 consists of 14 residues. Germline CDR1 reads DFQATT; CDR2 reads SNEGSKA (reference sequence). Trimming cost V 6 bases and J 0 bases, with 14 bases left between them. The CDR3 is CSATKDRMNTEAFF. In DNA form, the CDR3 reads TGCAGTGCCACGAAAGACAGGATGAACACTGAAGCTTTCTTT.

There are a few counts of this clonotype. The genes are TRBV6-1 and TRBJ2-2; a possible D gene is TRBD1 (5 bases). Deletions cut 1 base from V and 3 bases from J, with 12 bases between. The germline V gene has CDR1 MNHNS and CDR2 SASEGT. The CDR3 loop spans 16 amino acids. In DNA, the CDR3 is TGTGCCAGCAGTGAAGTGGGGCCTAGTGACACCGGGGAGCTGTTTTTT. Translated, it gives CASSEVGPSDTGELFF.

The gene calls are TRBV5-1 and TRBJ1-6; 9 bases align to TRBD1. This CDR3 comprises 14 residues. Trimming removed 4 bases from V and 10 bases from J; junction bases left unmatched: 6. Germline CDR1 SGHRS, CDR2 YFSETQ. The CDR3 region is CASSGGQGESPLHF. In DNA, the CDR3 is TGCGCCAGCAGCGGGGGACAGGGTGAATCACCCCTCCACTTT.

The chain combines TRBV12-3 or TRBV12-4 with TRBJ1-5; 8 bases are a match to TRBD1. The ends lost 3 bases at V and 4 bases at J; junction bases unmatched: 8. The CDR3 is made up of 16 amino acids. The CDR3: CASSFGPDRGNQPQHF. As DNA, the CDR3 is TGTGCCAGCAGTTTCGGTCCAGACAGGGGAAATCAGCCCCAGCATTTT.